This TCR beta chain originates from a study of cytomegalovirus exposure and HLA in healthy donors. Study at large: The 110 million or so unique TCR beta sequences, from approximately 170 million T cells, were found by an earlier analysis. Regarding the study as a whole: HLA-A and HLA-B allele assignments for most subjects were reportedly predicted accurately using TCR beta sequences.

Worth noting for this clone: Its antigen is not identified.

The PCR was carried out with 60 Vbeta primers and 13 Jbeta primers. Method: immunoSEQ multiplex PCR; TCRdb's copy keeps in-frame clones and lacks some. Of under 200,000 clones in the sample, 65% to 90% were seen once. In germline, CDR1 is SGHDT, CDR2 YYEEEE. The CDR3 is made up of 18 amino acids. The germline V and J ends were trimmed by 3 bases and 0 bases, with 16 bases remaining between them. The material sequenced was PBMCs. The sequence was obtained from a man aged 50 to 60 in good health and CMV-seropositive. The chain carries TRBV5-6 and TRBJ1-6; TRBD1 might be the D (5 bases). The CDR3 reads CASSWGDGTSSYNSPLHF. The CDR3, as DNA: TGTGCCAGCAGCTGGGGGGACGGGACTAGCTCCTATAATTCACCCCTCCACTTT.